A selection of T cell receptor beta chains follows, all from one sample in a study of blood T cell repertoires in COVID-19. Sequencing used immunoSEQ multiplex PCR; TCRdb keeps in-frame clones, though not all of them. The table lists around 57,000 clones, under 85% of them singletons. Sequencing was done on a sample of peripheral blood. The source of these receptors is a woman between 70 and 85 years old with acute or convalescent COVID-19. The CDR3 runs from the conserved cysteine through the conserved F or W. Each record gives: J gene, D gene, clone size, V gene, CDR3 DNA, CDR3 protein. D genes are given only for firm matches. Size is omitted from some rows. Given values are once, few, many or a class for expanded clones.

TRBJ1-2,TRBD1,-,TRBV6-5,TGTGCCAGCCGACAAGGACAGGGGAGGATCTATGGCTACACCTTC,CASRQGQGRIYGYTF
TRBJ2-1,-,-,TRBV9,TGTGCCAGCAGCCAAACAGACAGCTCCTACAATGAGCAGTTCTTC,CASSQTDSSYNEQFF
TRBJ2-1,TRBD2,-,TRBV11-3,TGTGCCAGCAGCGCGGGACTAGCGGGGTCCAATGAGCAGTTCTTC,CASSAGLAGSNEQFF
TRBJ2-1,-,-,TRBV7-9,TGTGCCAGCAGCTTCTCTCACCCCAGCAATGAGCAGTTCTTC,CASSFSHPSNEQFF
TRBJ2-5,-,-,TRBV15,TGTGCCACCAGCGCCATAATCCAACTAGGGGAGACCCAGTACTTC,CATSAIIQLGETQYF
TRBJ2-5,-,-,TRBV18,TGTGCCAGCTCACCATCGGGGGGCCTACAAGAGACCCAGTACTTC,CASSPSGGLQETQYF
TRBJ2-7,-,-,TRBV6-6,TGTGCCAGCAGCCTTGGACAGAATACCTTCTACGAGCAGTACTTC,CASSLGQNTFYEQYF
TRBJ1-3,-,-,TRBV28,TGTGCCAGCGGCAGGGGTGGCTCTGGAAACACCATATATTTT,CASGRGGSGNTIYF
TRBJ1-1,-,-,TRBV7-9,TGTGCCAGCAGCTTAACCGGGACTTCAGAAGCTTTCTTT,CASSLTGTSEAFF
TRBJ2-1,TRBD2,medium-sized,TRBV7-9,TGTGCCAGCAGCGGCTTAAGACTAGCGGGGGAGTACAATGAGCAGTTCTTC,CASSGLRLAGEYNEQFF
TRBJ1-3,-,few,TRBV11-2,TGTGCCAGCAGCTCCATCCACCAGGGAACAGGGAGAAACACCATATATTTT,CASSSIHQGTGRNTIYF
TRBJ2-5,TRBD2,-,TRBV11-2,TGTGCCAGCAGCGGACTAGCGGGGAGGTACCAAGAGACCCAGTACTTC,CASSGLAGRYQETQYF
TRBJ1-1,TRBD1,once,TRBV18,TGTGCCAGCTCACCAACAGGGGGCTCGGGCACTGAAGCTTTCTTT,CASSPTGGSGTEAFF
TRBJ2-7,TRBD1,-,TRBV5-8,TGTGCCAGCAGCTTGGTGCTCTGGGGACAGGGGCATGAGCAGTACTTC,CASSLVLWGQGHEQYF
TRBJ2-7,TRBD1,-,TRBV9,TGTGCCAGCAGCCAGAACAGGGGTCCCTACGAGCAGTACTTC,CASSQNRGPYEQYF
TRBJ1-1,TRBD1,-,TRBV27,TGTGCCAGCGGGCTGGACAGGTCGGCTTTCTTT,CASGLDRSAFF
TRBJ2-2,TRBD2,-,TRBV2,TGTGCCAGCAGTGACGGACTAGGACGGGCCGGGGAGCTGTTTTTT,CASSDGLGRAGELFF
TRBJ1-2,-,-,TRBV19,TGTGCCAGTAGTATCGGCAGGAACGACCGTAACTATGGCTACACCTTC,CASSIGRNDRNYGYTF
TRBJ1-6,TRBD1,-,TRBV7-6,TGTGCCAGCAGCTTAGCTACAGGGGGCGGTAGGTCACCCCTCCACTTT,CASSLATGGGRSPLHF
TRBJ2-1,-,-,TRBV7-6,TGTGCCAGCAACAAGGAGGACGCGGGGTTCGATGAGCAGTTCTTC,CASNKEDAGFDEQFF
TRBJ2-2,-,-,TRBV25-1,TGTGCCAGCAAAGTAAAAGGAGACACCGGGGAGCTGTTTTTT,CASKVKGDTGELFF
TRBJ1-1,-,-,TRBV7-6,TGTGCCAGCAGCGGCCCCCAGAACACTGAAGCTTTCTTT,CASSGPQNTEAFF
TRBJ2-2,TRBD2,-,TRBV19,TGTGCCAGTAGGGCACTAGCGGGGGCCGCGAACACCGGGGAGCTGTTTTTT,CASRALAGAANTGELFF
TRBJ1-3,-,-,TRBV4-1,TGCGCCAGCAGCCAATTACCCAGGGGTTCTGGAAACACCATATATTTT,CASSQLPRGSGNTIYF
TRBJ1-6,TRBD1,once,TRBV13,TGTGCCAGCAGGGAAGGGACAGGAAGGAATTCACCCCTCCACTTT,CASREGTGRNSPLHF
TRBJ1-1,-,-,TRBV7-9,TGTGCCAGCAGCTTACGCGGTGACACTGAAGCTTTCTTT,CASSLRGDTEAFF
TRBJ1-1,-,few,TRBV19,TGTGCCAGTAGTATAGTCGGGGGGCGGCCCCGGGACACTGAAGCTTTCTTT,CASSIVGGRPRDTEAFF
TRBJ1-4,-,-,TRBV6-5,TGTGCCAGCTTTTTAGAAAAACTGTTTTTT,CASFLEKLFF
TRBJ2-5,TRBD2,-,TRBV7-9,TGTGCCAGCAGCCTGAGCGGGGGGGCGGCGGAGACCCAGTACTTC,CASSLSGGAAETQYF
TRBJ2-6,TRBD1,-,TRBV10-1,TGCGCCAGCCGAATGACGGGACAGTTTTTCTCTGGGGCCAACGTCCTGACTTTC,CASRMTGQFFSGANVLTF
TRBJ1-2,TRBD1,once,TRBV28,TGTGCCAGCAGAGATCGGACAGGGGCGATCTATGGCTACACCTTC,CASRDRTGAIYGYTF
TRBJ2-7,TRBD2,-,TRBV7-2,TGTGCCAGCAGGGGACTAGCGGGATTTTCCGAGCAGTACTTC,CASRGLAGFSEQYF
TRBJ2-5,TRBD1,-,TRBV6-2/TRBV6-3,TGTGCCAGCAGTTACTTCCTCCTTTACAGGGGGCGGGAGACCCAGTACTTC,CASSYFLLYRGRETQYF
TRBJ1-1,-,-,TRBV10-3,TGTGCCATCAGTGACCGGACAGCGCAGGACACTGAAGCTTTCTTT,CAISDRTAQDTEAFF
TRBJ2-5,TRBD2,-,TRBV15,TGTGCCACCAGCGCCTTAGCGGGGGGACAAGAGACCCAGTACTTC,CATSALAGGQETQYF
TRBJ2-5,-,-,TRBV11-3,TGTGCCAGCAGCTTGACTAGATTGGAGACCCAGTACTTC,CASSLTRLETQYF
TRBJ2-3,-,-,TRBV5-4,TGTGCCAGCAGCGCAACGAGGTTAGCCGTAGATACGCAGTATTTT,CASSATRLAVDTQYF
TRBJ2-5,-,once,TRBV20-1,TGCAGTGCTAGTGATGGACAGCAAGAGACCCAGTACTTC,CSASDGQQETQYF
TRBJ2-1,-,-,TRBV6-6,TGTGCCAGCAGTTCTCCTCCTAAGCAGTTCTTC,CASSSPPKQFF
TRBJ1-2,TRBD1,-,TRBV5-1,TGCGCCAGCAGCCCGACAGGGGGCTACTATGGCTACACCTTC,CASSPTGGYYGYTF
TRBJ1-2,-,-,TRBV20-1,TGCAGTGCTAGTATAAGTGACAGGTGGGCCGGGGGGGACTATGGCTACACCTTC,CSASISDRWAGGDYGYTF
TRBJ1-6,-,-,TRBV7-9,TGTGCCAGCAGCTTAACTCAGGGTTCTAATTCACCCCTCCACTTT,CASSLTQGSNSPLHF
TRBJ2-7,-,-,TRBV28,TGTGCCAGCAGTTCCGCGGGGAAGACCTACGAGCAGTACTTC,CASSSAGKTYEQYF
TRBJ2-5,-,-,TRBV20-1,TGCAGTGCTAGTCACCTGGGCGGGAAACTGGGAGAGACCCAGTACTTC,CSASHLGGKLGETQYF
TRBJ2-4,TRBD1,many,TRBV6-5,TGTGCCAGCAGTTCCCACAAGACAGGGTCGGGCATTCAGTACTTC,CASSSHKTGSGIQYF
TRBJ1-6,-,few,TRBV19,TGTGCCAGTAGTGGGATCGCGGGGGGCCCCCTCCACTTT,CASSGIAGGPLHF
TRBJ1-2,-,few,TRBV9,TGTGCCAGCAGCCCAGGGTCCTATGGCTACACCTTC,CASSPGSYGYTF
TRBJ2-5,TRBD2,-,TRBV6-5,TGTGCCAGCAGACAGATAGCGGGAGAGACCCAGTACTTC,CASRQIAGETQYF
TRBJ2-6,-,once,TRBV2,TGTGCCAGCACGTGGCGGGGCTCTGGGGCCAACGTCCTGACTTTC,CASTWRGSGANVLTF
TRBJ2-5,-,-,TRBV27,TGTGCCAGCAGTTTGGACGGATGGACTATCTCAGAGACCCAGTACTTC,CASSLDGWTISETQYF
TRBJ2-1,TRBD2,-,TRBV6-2/TRBV6-3,TGTGCCAGCAGTAACAAGCGGGGGGCGGGGAATGAGCAGTTCTTC,CASSNKRGAGNEQFF
TRBJ2-2,TRBD2,-,TRBV28,TGTGCCAGCAGGAGCGGGGGGGCCGGCGGCGGGGAGCTGTTTTTT,CASRSGGAGGGELFF
TRBJ2-1,TRBD2,-,TRBV10-3,TGTGCCATCAGTCGTGGACTAGCGGGGGGGCCCAATGAGCAGTTCTTC,CAISRGLAGGPNEQFF
TRBJ2-3,-,-,TRBV27,TGTGCCAGCAGACGACTAACTAGCACAGATACGCAGTATTTT,CASRRLTSTDTQYF
TRBJ2-3,-,-,TRBV4-2,TGTGCCAGCAGCCCCGAAGGAGGGGGAGGGGGTACGCAGTATTTT,CASSPEGGGGGTQYF
TRBJ2-7,TRBD1,few,TRBV6-1,TGTGCCAGCAGTGAGGGGGGACAGGGGTACGAGCAGTACTTC,CASSEGGQGYEQYF
TRBJ1-5,-,-,TRBV18,TGTGCCAGCTCACCCGCGGGTGGGGGCTATCAGCCCCAGCATTTT,CASSPAGGGYQPQHF
TRBJ1-5,TRBD1,-,TRBV7-2,TGTGCCAGCAGACCAACGGGACAGGGGGTAAGCAATCAGCCCCAGCATTTT,CASRPTGQGVSNQPQHF
TRBJ2-3,-,once,TRBV5-4,TGTGCCAGCAGCGTTGGCGGGACCACAGATACGCAGTATTTT,CASSVGGTTDTQYF